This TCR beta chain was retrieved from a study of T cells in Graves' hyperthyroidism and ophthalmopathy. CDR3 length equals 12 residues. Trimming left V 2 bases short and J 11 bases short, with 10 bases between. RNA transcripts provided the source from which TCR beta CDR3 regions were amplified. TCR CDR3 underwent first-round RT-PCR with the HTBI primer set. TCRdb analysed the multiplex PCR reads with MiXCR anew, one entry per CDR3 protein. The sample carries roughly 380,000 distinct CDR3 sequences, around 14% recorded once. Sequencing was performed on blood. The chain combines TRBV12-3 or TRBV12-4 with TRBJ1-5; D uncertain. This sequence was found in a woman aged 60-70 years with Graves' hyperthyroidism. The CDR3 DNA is TGTGCCAGCAGTTTATCCGCAGCGGCCCAGCATTTT. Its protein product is CASSLSAAAQHF.